A single sample is the source of the 9 T cell receptor beta chains below, sequenced in a study of vaccination and CD4 T cells after COVID-19. Cultured CD4+ T cell DNA was sequenced using the Oncomine TCR Beta short-read assay. From the PCR reads, TCRdb called clonotypes with MiXCR, one entry per CDR3 protein. The table has around 19,000 distinct CDR3 sequences, approximately 50% seen once. The antigens these receptors bind are not known. Treatment described: 10-day PBMC culture with coronavirus spike peptide pools or control peptides (ViraFEST assay). The sequencing sample was made of CD4+ T cells from blood, cultured in vitro. These TCRs come from a human donor who had recovered from COVID-19.

This clonotype showed up just once. J is TRBJ2-1 and V is TRBV27; 8 bases match TRBD2. The CDR3 is 17 amino acids. From germline, CDR1 is MNHEY and CDR2 SMNVEV (reference sequence). The J segment lost 1 base and the V segment lost 5 bases, leaving 10 bases of the junction unmatched. For the CDR3, the DNA is TGTGCCAGCAGTCAGATGCCAAGCGGGAGTTCCTACAATGAGCAGTTCTTC. Encoded protein: CASSQMPSGSSYNEQFF.

V and J are TRBV6-1 and TRBJ2-7; D perhaps matches TRBD2 (5 bases). The V gene's germline CDR1 is MNHNS and CDR2 SASEGT. The CDR3 has 13 residues. V gave up 6 bases and J gave up 2 bases, with 11 bases separating them. This chain's CDR3 is CASRSTRTYEQYF. The CDR3 DNA reads as TGTGCCAGCAGGAGTACTAGAACCTACGAGCAGTACTTC.

The chain combines TRBV6-1 with TRBJ2-1; perhaps D is TRBD1 or TRBD2 (6 bases each). V lost 8 bases to trimming and J lost 6 bases, with 20 bases between them. In germline, CDR1 is MNHNS, CDR2 SASEGT. CDR3 length: 15 residues. CDR3 sequence reads: CASRRGVQAVNEQFF. The CDR3 nucleotides read TGTGCCAGCCGTAGGGGGGTCCAGGCAGTCAATGAGCAGTTCTTC.

The chain carries TRBV11-3 and TRBJ2-1, with 9 bases aligning to TRBD1. CDR1 is SGHNT and CDR2 is YENEEA in the germline V gene. V was pared by 4 bases and J by 8 bases, with 12 bases of the junction left unmatched. The CDR3 totals 16 residues. CDR3 sequence reads: CASSSAWTGVLDEQFF. In DNA form, the CDR3 reads TGTGCCAGCAGCTCTGCCTGGACAGGGGTTTTGGATGAGCAGTTCTTC.

This clonotype has only a few counts. This chain joins TRBV20-1 and TRBJ1-5; D is ambiguous. V was clipped by 3 bases and J by 8 bases, with 11 bases between them. The CDR3 is made up of 12 amino acids. CDR1 and CDR2 from the germline V gene are DFQATT and SNEGSKA (reference sequence). The CDR3 here is CSASDGYEPQHF. CDR3 sequence (DNA): TGCAGTGCTAGTGACGGGTACGAGCCCCAGCATTTT.

V is TRBV20-1 and J is TRBJ2-7; tentative D call: TRBD2 (5 bases). Germline V gene data show CDR1 as DFQATT and CDR2 as SNEGSKA (reference sequence). This CDR3 is built from 13 residues. V lost 6 bases and J lost 5, with 17 bases in between. The CDR3 region has the DNA TGCAGTGCATCCGTAGGCCGGCGGGACGAGCAGTACTTC. Its protein product is CSASVGRRDEQYF.

The chain uses TRBV5-1 and TRBJ2-7, with TRBD1 matching 7 bases. Trimming cost V 4 bases and J 8 bases; bases outside gene matches: 15. Germline loops: CDR1 SGHRS, CDR2 YFSETQ. This CDR3 has 15 amino acids. The CDR3 bases are TGCGCCAGCAGCCCGCAGACGACAGGGTCTGTGAAGCAGTACTTC. Translating gives CASSPQTTGSVKQYF.

CDR3 nucleotide sequence: TGCGCCAGCAGCTTGGCCAGCTTGTCCACTGAAGCTTTCTTT. Amino acid sequence: CASSLASLSTEAFF. The V gene is TRBV5-1, the J gene TRBJ1-1, with unresolved D. V lost 0 bases and J 4 bases, leaving 10 bases between the germline ends. CDR1 and CDR2 from the germline V gene are SGHRS and YFSETQ. CDR3 length: 14 residues.

The V gene is TRBV20-1, the J gene TRBJ2-5; 7 nucleotides align to TRBD1. CDR1 is DFQATT, CDR2 SNEGSKA, per germline (reference sequence). V shed 6 bases, J shed 0 bases, and the junction held 13 bases outside the gene matches. This CDR3 has 16 residues. The CDR3 DNA sequence: TGCAGTGCGGAACCTCGGGACAGCTTTTACCAAGAGACCCAGTACTTC. It translates to CSAEPRDSFYQETQYF.